This T cell receptor beta chain was retrieved from a study of blood T cell repertoires in COVID-19. Overall study: The United States, Italy and Spain provided the acute and convalescent COVID-19 samples. T cells, B-cell-depleted T cells, or PBMCs provided the cDNA or gDNA that served as material.

Germline loops: CDR1 SEHNR, CDR2 FQNEAQ (reference sequence). V shed 1 base and J 2 bases; nucleotides not matched to a gene: 4. The CDR3 loop spans 15 amino acids. Under the authors' procedure: Reference gene primer amplification gave nucleated cell count estimates. The table came from immunoSEQ multiplex PCR; TCRdb's copy has only in-frame clones and leaves some out. For V, J and clone size, that table is used; D and trimming come from the DNA. Of some 180,000 clones listed, 85% to 90% are singletons. Cohorts were determined from participant-reported clinical history. The sequenced sample was PBMCs or T cells enriched from blood (not recorded which). The receptor was derived from a man in his forties who had recovered from COVID-19. The chain links TRBV7-9 to TRBJ1-2, with 7 bases fitting TRBD1. Written as DNA, the CDR3 is TGTGCCAGCAGCTTAGTCCTGACAGGGAACTATGGCTACACCTTC. Translated: CASSLVLTGNYGYTF.